Below are 30 T cell receptor beta chains sequenced from a single sample in a study of T cells in Graves' hyperthyroidism and ophthalmopathy. The CDR3 regions of TCR beta were amplified from RNA transcripts. Researchers ran a first-round RT-PCR on the TCR CDR3 using the HTBI primer set. TCRdb reanalysed the multiplex PCR reads using MiXCR and keeps one entry per CDR3 protein. The table has hundreds of thousands of distinct CDR3 sequences, around 15% seen once. The sequenced sample consisted of blood. The receptors stem from a man aged 18 to 29 with Graves' ophthalmopathy.

This clonotype was seen only once. J is TRBJ1-6 and V is TRBV6-1; 7 nucleotides agree with TRBD1. The CDR3 totals 15 residues. CDR1 and CDR2 (germline): MNHNS, SASEGT. Germline trimming cut 6 bases from V and 5 bases from J; bases unmatched to any gene: 7. CDR3 nucleotides: TGTGCCAGCAGAACAGGGGTTAGTCATAATTCACCCCTCCACTTT. Translated: CASRTGVSHNSPLHF.

Ten or more counts support this clonotype. The chain combines TRBV5-1 with TRBJ2-3, with D possibly TRBD2 on 5 matching bases. There are 14 residues in the CDR3. V dropped 0 bases and J dropped 3 bases, with 8 bases sitting between them. CDR1 is SGHRS and CDR2 is YFSETQ in the germline V gene. CDR3 in amino acids: CASSLGEGTDTQYF. CDR3 coding DNA: TGCGCCAGCAGCTTGGGCGAGGGTACAGATACGCAGTATTTT.

This chain uses TRBV19 with TRBJ2-7; D might be TRBD2 (5 bases). Trimming took 3 bases from V and 2 from J, leaving 8 bases between them. Germline V gives CDR1 LNHDA, CDR2 SQIVND (reference sequence). The CDR3 loop spans 13 amino acids. The CDR3 region has the DNA TGTGCCAGTAGTATCGGAGGAACCTACGAGCAGTACTTC. Its protein product is CASSIGGTYEQYF.

This clonotype showed up just a few times. The gene calls are TRBV19 and TRBJ2-1; D is perhaps TRBD1 (6 bases). The CDR3 covers 14 residues. Germline V gene data show CDR1 as LNHDA and CDR2 as SQIVND (reference sequence). V was shortened by 6 bases and J by 9 bases, with 18 bases between the two germline ends. For the CDR3, the DNA is TGTGCCAGTAGGCAGGACGGACAGCAGGGTGAGCAGTTCTTC. Its translation is CASRQDGQQGEQFF.

This clonotype was counted many times. The chain links TRBV7-2 to TRBJ2-7, with D possibly being TRBD2 (5 bases). This CDR3 comprises 13 residues. The V end was cut by 5 bases, the J end by 5 bases, with 13 bases between. Germline loops: CDR1 SGHTA, CDR2 FQGNSA. The CDR3 coding sequence is TGTGCCAGCAGCCGATCGCTAGCTAACGAGCAGTACTTC. Its protein product is CASSRSLANEQYF.

The rearrangement uses TRBV15 and TRBJ2-7, with 11 bases aligning to TRBD2. The germline V gene has CDR1 LNHNV and CDR2 YYDKDF (reference sequence). This CDR3 has 17 residues. V shed 2 bases, J shed 0 bases, and the junction held 6 bases outside the gene matches. The CDR3 protein is CATSRSGTSGDSYEQYF. In nucleotides, the CDR3 is TGTGCCACCAGCAGATCAGGGACTAGCGGAGACTCCTACGAGCAGTACTTC.

This chain joins TRBV19 and TRBJ2-3; D uncertain. The CDR3 consists of 17 residues. The V gene lost 5 bases and the J gene lost 0 bases, with 18 bases spanning the gap. Per germline, CDR1 LNHDA and CDR2 SQIVND (reference sequence). The DNA for the CDR3 is TGTGCCAGTAGTGCCCTACAGTTGGCCAGGAGCACAGATACGCAGTATTTT. Its protein product is CASSALQLARSTDTQYF.

Only a few counts were recorded for this clonotype. The chain is built from TRBV20-1 and TRBJ2-5; 8 bases agree with TRBD2. The CDR3 has 12 amino acids. Unmatched junction bases numbered 2, after V lost 5 bases and J lost 3 bases. In germline, CDR1 is DFQATT, CDR2 SNEGSKA (reference sequence). For the CDR3, the DNA is TGCAGTGCTGTACTAGCGGAAGAGACCCAGTACTTC. It is translated as CSAVLAEETQYF.

As for this clonotype: A much bigger clone sits one base away, suggesting this may be a read error. CDR3 in amino acids: CSAIKPGQGAYGQYF. The CDR3, as DNA: TGCAGTGCTATAAAACCGGGACAGGGGGCCTACGGGCAGTACTTC. This sequence joins TRBV20-1 and TRBJ2-7, with 12 positions matching TRBD1. CDR1 and CDR2 (germline): DFQATT, SNEGSKA (reference sequence). The CDR3 sequence is 15 residues long.

This clonotype was counted ten times or more. The chain links TRBV9 to TRBJ1-2, with unresolved D. The CDR3 extends over 16 amino acids. The V gene's germline CDR1 is SGDLS and CDR2 YYNGEE. Trimming removed 0 bases at V and 5 bases at J, with 17 bases between. The CDR3 region has the DNA TGTGCCAGCAGCGTAGGCCATAACCCTCGGAGGTATGGCTACACCTTC. Residues: CASSVGHNPRRYGYTF. The entire variable domain, with the rest obtained from reference TRBV9 and TRBJ1-2, is as follows: DSGVTQTPKHLITATGQRVTLRCSPRSGDLSVYWYQQSLDQGLQFLIQYYNGEERAKGNILERFSAQQFPDLHSELNLSSLELGDSALYFCASSVGHNPRRYGYTFGSGTRLTVV.

This clonotype was seen repeatedly, ten times or more. The chain recombines TRBV3-1 with TRBJ2-1, with D unresolved. Per germline, CDR1 LGHDT and CDR2 YNNKEL (reference sequence). The CDR3 length is 13 residues. V was trimmed by 1 base and J by 9 bases, leaving 10 bases between them. CDR3 nucleotides: TGTGCCAGCAGCCAAGCGCCCCACGGTGAGCAGTTCTTC. The encoded protein is CASSQAPHGEQFF.

This clonotype has just a few counts. This chain links TRBV6-5 with TRBJ2-5, with D possibly matching TRBD2 (6 bases). CDR1 MNHEY and CDR2 SVGAGI come from the germline V gene. Between the trimmed V and J ends, which lost 4 bases and 3 bases, there was a span of 18 bases. The CDR3 covers 16 residues. The CDR3 DNA reads as TGTGCCAGCAGTTCGCTTTGGAGGGGCGGGAAAGAGACCCAGTACTTC. Amino acids: CASSSLWRGGKETQYF.

This clonotype has just a few counts. The chain carries TRBV20-1 and TRBJ1-2, with unresolved D. Germline CDR1 reads DFQATT; CDR2 reads SNEGSKA (reference sequence). The CDR3 is 15 residues long. V was cut by 0 bases and J by 7 bases, with 18 bases left in between. The CDR3 DNA follows: TGCAGTGCTAGAGATGACGGAGGACCGCCCGGTGGCTACACCTTC. As protein: CSARDDGGPPGGYTF.

This clonotype was counted ten times or more. The chain joins TRBV3-1 to TRBJ2-3; no clear D. The CDR3 has 16 amino acids. Per germline, CDR1 LGHDT and CDR2 YNNKEL (reference sequence). V was shortened by 0 bases and J by 2 bases, with 12 bases between the two germline ends. The CDR3 DNA is TGTGCCAGCAGCCAAGATCTATCAGAAGCCACAGATACGCAGTATTTT. It translates to CASSQDLSEATDTQYF.

A few counts support this clonotype. The V call is TRBV6-5, the J call TRBJ2-7, with TRBD2 matching over 8 bases. The CDR3 totals 14 residues. Germline-derived CDR1 and CDR2 are MNHEY and SVGAGI. Trimming at V came to 2 bases and at J to 3 bases, leaving 3 bases not matched to a gene. In nucleotides, the CDR3 is TGTGCCAGCAGTTACCAGCGGGAGATCTACGAGCAGTACTTC. Translating gives CASSYQREIYEQYF.

The rearrangement uses TRBV6-2 or TRBV6-3 and TRBJ2-7; perhaps TRBD1 as D (5 bases). Germline lookup yields CDR1 MNHEY and CDR2 SVGEGT. The length of the CDR3 is 15 residues. The V end was cut by 2 bases, the J end by 2 bases, with 13 bases between. The CDR3 sequence is CASSYLQGHPYEQYF. CDR3 DNA: TGTGCCAGCAGTTACCTCCAAGGACACCCCTACGAGCAGTACTTC.

In its sample, this clonotype was seen many times. The chain links TRBV12-3 or TRBV12-4 to TRBJ2-1; D gene ambiguous. The CDR3 runs to 14 residues. V shed 3 bases and J shed 7 bases, with 13 bases lying between them. This chain's CDR3 is CASSFVGLRNEQFF. CDR3 DNA sequence: TGTGCCAGCAGTTTCGTCGGGTTAAGGAATGAGCAGTTCTTC.

There are many counts of this clonotype. This chain uses TRBV12-3 or TRBV12-4 with TRBJ2-5; D may match TRBD1 or TRBD2 (5 bases each). The CDR3 spans 13 residues. Trimming shortened V by 5 bases and J by 7 bases, and 14 bases separated the two germline ends. The CDR3 nucleotides are TGTGCCAGCAGTGAGGGACCGCCGTCGACCCAGTACTTC. This codes for CASSEGPPSTQYF.

This clonotype was seen repeatedly, ten times or more. This rearrangement joins TRBV20-1 to TRBJ2-1, with 13 bases aligning to TRBD2. CDR1 and CDR2 (germline): DFQATT, SNEGSKA (reference sequence). The CDR3 totals 14 residues. Trimming cost V 1 base and J 9 bases; bases outside gene matches: 3. The CDR3 DNA sequence: TGCAGTGCTAGAGGGACTAGCGGGAGTGCTGAGCAGTTCTTC. Its protein product is CSARGTSGSAEQFF.

This clonotype was found many times. This chain connects TRBV9 to TRBJ2-3, with TRBD2 as a possible D gene (5 bases). CDR3 length: 15 residues. The V gene lost 4 bases and the J gene lost 0 bases, with 12 bases spanning the gap. Germline V gene lookup returns CDR1 SGDLS and CDR2 YYNGEE. The CDR3 coding sequence is TGTGCCAGCAGCACCAGCGGAGCTAGCACAGATACGCAGTATTTT. Translation: CASSTSGASTDTQYF.

The chain combines TRBV20-1 with TRBJ2-3; 7 positions agree with TRBD2. The V gene end was trimmed by 7 bases and the J gene end by 6 bases; junction bases not matched to a gene: 10. The CDR3 totals 13 residues. Germline V gene lookup returns CDR1 DFQATT and CDR2 SNEGSKA (reference sequence). CDR3 DNA: TGCAGTGTTTGGGCGGGAGACTCCGATACGCAGTATTTT. Its translation is CSVWAGDSDTQYF.

This clonotype was detected a few times. J is TRBJ2-3 and V is TRBV10-1; tentatively, D is TRBD2 (5 bases). Trimming took 5 bases from V and 5 from J, leaving 11 bases between them. Germline V gives CDR1 WNHNN, CDR2 SYGVQD (reference sequence). The CDR3 contains 13 residues. CDR3 nucleotide sequence: TGCGCCAGCAGTACCGACTACGTAGATACGCAGTATTTT. This translates into CASSTDYVDTQYF.

As concerns this clonotype: A much larger clone differs from this one at a single base, so this may be a read error. Because it lacks the conserved phenylalanine or tryptophan at the end, this CDR3 is likely a read error. The chain couples TRBV14 to TRBJ2-1; the D is unclear. The CDR3 has 17 residues. Germline V CDR1 and CDR2: SGHDN, FVKESK. V was clipped by 1 base and J by 0 bases, with 13 bases between them. The CDR3 loop reads CASSQAKAYGSYNEQFL. CDR3 bases: TGTGCCAGCAGCCAAGCCAAAGCGTATGGCTCCTACAATGAGCAGTTCCTC.

This clonotype was recorded at least ten times. The rearrangement uses TRBV3-1 and TRBJ2-1; 7 nucleotides align to TRBD2. The germline CDR1 and CDR2 sequences are LGHDT and YNNKEL (reference sequence). This CDR3 is built from 15 residues. The V gene end was trimmed by 1 base and the J gene end by 3 bases; junction bases not matched to a gene: 3. CDR3 coding DNA: TGTGCCAGCAGCCAAGGGGAGGGTAGCTACAATGAGCAGTTCTTC. Translating gives CASSQGEGSYNEQFF.

This clonotype was seen a single time. J is TRBJ2-7 and V is TRBV20-1, with a possible D match to TRBD2 (6 bases). The CDR3 is 13 residues long. Deletions cut 0 bases from V and 6 bases from J, with 12 bases between. Germline assignment: CDR1 DFQATT and CDR2 SNEGSKA (reference sequence). The CDR3 DNA is TGCAGTGCTAGAGATCGGGCGGGGCCCGAGCAGTACTTC. Translation gives CSARDRAGPEQYF.

This rearrangement joins TRBV19 to TRBJ2-3, with D perhaps matching TRBD1 or TRBD2 (5 bases each). Germline CDR1 and CDR2: LNHDA and SQIVND (reference sequence). V lost 6 bases to trimming and J lost 2 bases, with 12 bases between them. CDR3 length: 14 residues. The CDR3 nucleotides are TGTGCCAGTAGAGTGAGGGGTTCCACAGATACGCAGTATTTT. Translation: CASRVRGSTDTQYF. Drawing the rest from reference TRBV19 and TRBJ2-3, the complete variable domain is DGGITQSPKYLFRKEGQNVTLSCEQNLNHDAMYWYRQDPGQGLRLIYYSQIVNDFQKGDIAEGYSVSREKKESFPLTVTSAQKNPTAFYLCASRVRGSTDTQYFGPGTRLTVL.

This clonotype turned up a few times. CDR3 nucleotides: TGTGCCAGCGGCCGTGCCATGTGGGACTATGGCTACACCTTC. Translated: CASGRAMWDYGYTF. The chain recombines TRBV5-5 with TRBJ1-2, with no clear D. CDR1 and CDR2 (germline): SGHKS, YYEKEE (reference sequence). The CDR3 has 14 amino acids. V was clipped by 7 bases and J by 3 bases, with 16 bases between them.

This clonotype was seen at least ten times. The chain combines TRBV27 with TRBJ1-2; no clear D gene. With 6 bases removed from V and 2 bases from J, the gap between germline ends came to 16 bases. CDR3 length: 15 amino acids. Germline V gene data show CDR1 as MNHEY and CDR2 as SMNVEV (reference sequence). CDR3 sequence reads: CASSRTPEGNYGYTF. CDR3 coding DNA: TGTGCCAGCAGCCGAACCCCCGAAGGGAACTATGGCTACACCTTC.

This clonotype came up a few times. The chain has TRBV27 and TRBJ2-7; a possible D gene is TRBD2 (5 bases). The CDR3 sequence is 15 residues long. V was cut by 4 bases and J by 3 bases, with 16 bases left in between. The V gene's germline CDR1 is MNHEY and CDR2 SMNVEV (reference sequence). CDR3 sequence reads: CASSSTPGVLYEQYF. The CDR3 region has the DNA TGTGCCAGCAGTTCCACCCCCGGGGTTCTCTACGAGCAGTACTTC.

This chain links TRBV20-1 with TRBJ1-6; 8 nucleotides line up with TRBD1. Germline CDR1 DFQATT, CDR2 SNEGSKA (reference sequence). V dropped 6 bases and J dropped 2; count of bases not matched to a gene: 3. This CDR3 comprises 14 residues. The CDR3 region is CSAPDRAYNSPLHF. CDR3 in DNA: TGCAGTGCCCCGGACAGGGCCTATAATTCACCCCTCCACTTT.